This passage covers 2 T cell receptor beta chains from one sample sequenced in a study of Ad26.COV2.S vaccination and SARS-CoV-2 variants. Treatment specified: 15 to 20 received Ad26.COV2.S at low or high dose, single or two shots; several received placebo; per-sample allocation not given. Each sample was drawn 63 days after the first injection (of vaccine or placebo). This table comes from immunoSEQ multiplex PCR, and its TCRdb copy is limited to in-frame clones, with some not included. Among around 450,000 clones listed, 90% were seen once. The sample was peripheral blood, taken in a trial of Ad26.COV2.S vaccine versus placebo. The receptors stem from a person between 18 and 65 years old who received the Ad26.COV2.S COVID-19 vaccine or a placebo.

This chain links TRBV9 with TRBJ2-1, with 8 positions matching TRBD1. The length of the CDR3 is 14 residues. The junction had 6 bases not matched to a gene; V was cut back by 2 bases and J by 8 bases. Germline V gene lookup returns CDR1 SGDLS and CDR2 YYNGEE. Written as DNA, the CDR3 is TGTGCCAGCAGCGTGGGGGACAGGATCGATGAGCAGTTCTTC. This translates into CASSVGDRIDEQFF.

The CDR3 is CASTKTSQGNTQYF. CDR3 DNA sequence: TGTGCCAGTACCAAGACAAGCCAGGGCAATACGCAGTATTTT. V gene TRBV11-2 combines with J gene TRBJ2-3; a weak D match, TRBD1 (5 bases). This CDR3 region has 14 residues. CDR1 and CDR2 from the germline V gene are SGHAT and FQNNGV. Trimming took 9 bases from V and 7 from J, leaving 20 bases between them.